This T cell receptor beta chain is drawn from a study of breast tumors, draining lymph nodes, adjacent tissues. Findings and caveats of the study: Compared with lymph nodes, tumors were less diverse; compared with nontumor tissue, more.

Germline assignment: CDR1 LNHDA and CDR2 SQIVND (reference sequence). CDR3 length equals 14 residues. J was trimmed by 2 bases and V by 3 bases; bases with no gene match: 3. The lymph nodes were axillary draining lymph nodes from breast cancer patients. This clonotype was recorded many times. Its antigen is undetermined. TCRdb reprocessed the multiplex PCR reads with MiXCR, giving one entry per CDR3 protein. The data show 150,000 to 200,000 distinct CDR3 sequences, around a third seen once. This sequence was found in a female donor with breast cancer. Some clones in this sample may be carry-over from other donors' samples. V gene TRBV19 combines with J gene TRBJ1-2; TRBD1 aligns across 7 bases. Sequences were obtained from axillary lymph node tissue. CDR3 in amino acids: CASSILQGNYGYTF. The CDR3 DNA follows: TGTGCCAGTAGTATTTTACAGGGGAACTATGGCTACACCTTC.